This T cell receptor beta chain comes out of a study of cytomegalovirus exposure and HLA in healthy donors. In the PCR, 60 Vbeta and 13 Jbeta primers were used. Here immunoSEQ multiplex PCR was the method, and the copy in TCRdb shows in-frame clones only, minus some. Among approximately 190,000 clones listed, roughly 86% were seen once. Sequences were obtained from PBMCs. The receptor comes from a man in his forties or fifties in good health and CMV-seropositive.

CDR3 amino acids: CASSNGLSGRGSGELFF. The CDR3 DNA reads TGTGCCAGTAGTAATGGGCTGAGCGGCAGGGGCTCCGGGGAGCTGTTTTTT. The rearrangement uses TRBV19 and TRBJ2-2; TRBD1 is a possible D gene (6 bases). This CDR3 contains 17 residues. Germline V gives CDR1 LNHDA, CDR2 SQIVND (reference sequence). The V end lost 4 bases, the J end lost 6 bases, and 21 bases lay between the germline ends.